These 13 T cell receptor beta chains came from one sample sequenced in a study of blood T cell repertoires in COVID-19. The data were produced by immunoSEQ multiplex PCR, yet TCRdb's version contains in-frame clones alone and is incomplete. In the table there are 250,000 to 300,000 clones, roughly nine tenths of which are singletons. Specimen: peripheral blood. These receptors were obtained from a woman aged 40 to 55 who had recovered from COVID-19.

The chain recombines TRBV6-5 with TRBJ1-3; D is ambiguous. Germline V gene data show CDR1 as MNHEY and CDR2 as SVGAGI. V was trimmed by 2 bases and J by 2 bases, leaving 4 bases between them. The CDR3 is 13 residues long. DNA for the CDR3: TGTGCCAGCAGTTACATTACTGGAAACACCATATATTTT. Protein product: CASSYITGNTIYF.

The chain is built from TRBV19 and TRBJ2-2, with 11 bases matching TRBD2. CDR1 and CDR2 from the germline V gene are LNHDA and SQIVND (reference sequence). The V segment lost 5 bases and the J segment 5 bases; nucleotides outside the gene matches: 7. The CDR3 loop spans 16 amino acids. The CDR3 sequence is CASSPRLAGRTGELFF. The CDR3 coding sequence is TGTGCCAGTAGTCCCAGACTAGCGGGGCGGACCGGGGAGCTGTTTTTT.

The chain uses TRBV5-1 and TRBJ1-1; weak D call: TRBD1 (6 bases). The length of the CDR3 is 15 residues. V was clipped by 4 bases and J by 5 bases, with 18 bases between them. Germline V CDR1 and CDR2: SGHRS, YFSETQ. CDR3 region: CASSPGSGGRTEAFF. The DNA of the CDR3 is TGCGCCAGCAGCCCAGGATCGGGGGGCCGGACTGAAGCTTTCTTT.

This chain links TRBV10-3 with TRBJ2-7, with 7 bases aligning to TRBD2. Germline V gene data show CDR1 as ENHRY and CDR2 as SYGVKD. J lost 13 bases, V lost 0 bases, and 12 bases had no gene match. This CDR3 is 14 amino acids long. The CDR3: CAISESKEERGRYF. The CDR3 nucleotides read TGTGCCATCAGTGAGTCGAAGGAAGAGCGGGGCAGATACTTC.

The CDR3 here is CASSLEGRGQPQHF. CDR3 DNA: TGTGCCAGCAGTTTAGAGGGCAGGGGACAGCCCCAGCATTTT. J is TRBJ1-5 and V is TRBV28, with a possible D match to TRBD1 (6 bases). Trimming left V 2 bases short and J 7 bases short, with 12 bases between. CDR1 is MDHEN and CDR2 is SYDVKM in the germline V gene. The CDR3 sequence is 14 residues long.

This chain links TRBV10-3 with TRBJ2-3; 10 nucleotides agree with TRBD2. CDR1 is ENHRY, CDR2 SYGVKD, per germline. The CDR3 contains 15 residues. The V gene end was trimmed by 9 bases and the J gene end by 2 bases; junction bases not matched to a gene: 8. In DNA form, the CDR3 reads TGTGCCATGGGCGGGACTAGCGACATCACAGATACGCAGTATTTT. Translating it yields CAMGGTSDITDTQYF.

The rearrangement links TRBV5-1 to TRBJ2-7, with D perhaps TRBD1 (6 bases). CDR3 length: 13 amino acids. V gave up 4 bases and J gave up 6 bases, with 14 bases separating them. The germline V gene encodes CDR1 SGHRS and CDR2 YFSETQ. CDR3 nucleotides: TGCGCCAGCAGCGTAGGACAGATCGGCGAGCAGTACTTC. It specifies CASSVGQIGEQYF.

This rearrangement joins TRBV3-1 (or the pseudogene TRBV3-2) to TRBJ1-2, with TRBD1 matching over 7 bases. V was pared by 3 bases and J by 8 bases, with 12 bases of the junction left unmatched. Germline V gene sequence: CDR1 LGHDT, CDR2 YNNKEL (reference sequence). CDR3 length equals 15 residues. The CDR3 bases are TGTGCCAGCAGCCAGGGGGGATGGACAGGCGGAGGCTACACCTTC. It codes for CASSQGGWTGGGYTF.

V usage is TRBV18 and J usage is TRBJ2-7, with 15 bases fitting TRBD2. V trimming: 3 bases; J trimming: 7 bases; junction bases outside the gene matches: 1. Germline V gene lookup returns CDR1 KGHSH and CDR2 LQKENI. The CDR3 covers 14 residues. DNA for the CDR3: TGTGCCAGCTCACCTGGACTAGCGGGAGGGGAGCAGTACGTC. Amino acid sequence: CASSPGLAGGEQYV.

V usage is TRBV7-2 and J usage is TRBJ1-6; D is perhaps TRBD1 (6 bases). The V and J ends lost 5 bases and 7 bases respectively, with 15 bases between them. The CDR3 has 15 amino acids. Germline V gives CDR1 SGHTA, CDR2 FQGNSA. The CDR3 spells CASSPTPGQNSPLHF. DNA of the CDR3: TGTGCCAGCAGCCCCACCCCGGGACAAAATTCACCCCTCCACTTT.

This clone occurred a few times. CDR3 sequence: CASYVNAEAFF. CDR3 sequence (DNA): TGTGCCAGTTATGTAAATGCTGAAGCTTTCTTT. The genes are TRBV19 and TRBJ1-1; D remains ambiguous. V was shortened by 8 bases and J by 6 bases, with 10 bases between the two germline ends. This CDR3 has 11 residues. Germline assignment: CDR1 LNHDA and CDR2 SQIVND (reference sequence).

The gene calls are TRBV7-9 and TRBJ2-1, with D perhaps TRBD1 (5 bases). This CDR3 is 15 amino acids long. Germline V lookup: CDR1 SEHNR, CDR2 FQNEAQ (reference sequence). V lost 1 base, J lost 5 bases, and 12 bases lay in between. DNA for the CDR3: TGTGCCAGCAGCTTAGTAGGGGCCCCCAACAATGAGCAGTTCTTC. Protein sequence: CASSLVGAPNNEQFF.

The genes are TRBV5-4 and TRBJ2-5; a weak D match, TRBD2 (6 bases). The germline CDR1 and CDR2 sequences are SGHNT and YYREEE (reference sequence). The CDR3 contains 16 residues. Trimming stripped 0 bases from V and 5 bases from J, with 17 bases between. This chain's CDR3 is CASSLVVAEPGETQYF. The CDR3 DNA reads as TGTGCCAGCAGCTTGGTTGTAGCGGAGCCAGGGGAGACCCAGTACTTC.